This T cell receptor beta chain was recorded in a study of OX40 agonist ivuxolimab in advanced cancers. Study information: The eligibility criteria allowed prior anti-PD-1, anti-PD-L1 or anti-CTLA-4 therapy, and around 40% had some. Study results and caveats: Expanded clones were, on average, more numerous in CD8+ T cells than in CD4+.

As to this clone: The antigen remains unidentified.

Profiled with immunoSEQ multiplex PCR; TCRdb holds only in-frame clones, not every one. The sample yields tens of thousands of clones, 80% to 90% seen once. V was clipped by 5 bases and J by 7 bases, with 18 bases between them. CDR1 SGHNT and CDR2 YENEEA come from the germline V gene. The CDR3 covers 16 residues. The V call is TRBV11-3, the J call TRBJ1-6, with D hard to call. The origin of this receptor is an adult with an advanced solid tumor such as melanoma, head and neck, liver or kidney cancer. The sequencing here drew on CD4+ or CD8+ T cells sorted from blood, taken in a trial of the OX40 agonist ivuxolimab. The CDR3 DNA reads as TGTGCCAGCAGCCTAGCCTTTTTAGGCCGGAATTCACCCCTCCACTTT. Residues: CASSLAFLGRNSPLHF.